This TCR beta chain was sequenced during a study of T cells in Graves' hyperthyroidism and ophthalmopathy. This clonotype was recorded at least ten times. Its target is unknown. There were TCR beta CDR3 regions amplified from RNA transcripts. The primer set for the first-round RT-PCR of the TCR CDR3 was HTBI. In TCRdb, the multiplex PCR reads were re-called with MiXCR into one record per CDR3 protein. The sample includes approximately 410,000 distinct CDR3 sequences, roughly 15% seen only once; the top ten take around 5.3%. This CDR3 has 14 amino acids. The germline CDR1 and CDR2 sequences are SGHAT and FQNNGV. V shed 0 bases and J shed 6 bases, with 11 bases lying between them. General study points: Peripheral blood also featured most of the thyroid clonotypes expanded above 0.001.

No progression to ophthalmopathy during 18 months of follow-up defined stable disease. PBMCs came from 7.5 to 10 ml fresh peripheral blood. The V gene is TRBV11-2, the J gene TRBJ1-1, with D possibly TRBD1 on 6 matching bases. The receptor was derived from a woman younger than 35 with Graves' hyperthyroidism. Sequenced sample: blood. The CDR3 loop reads CASSLDPGTSEAFF. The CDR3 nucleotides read TGTGCCAGCAGCTTAGACCCAGGGACATCTGAAGCTTTCTTT. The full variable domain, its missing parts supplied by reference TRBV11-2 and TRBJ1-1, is EAGVAQSPRYKIIEKRQSVAFWCNPISGHATLYWYQQILGQGPKLLIQFQNNGVVDDSQLPKDRFSAERLKGVDSTLKIQPAKLEDSAVYLCASSLDPGTSEAFFGQGTRLTVV.